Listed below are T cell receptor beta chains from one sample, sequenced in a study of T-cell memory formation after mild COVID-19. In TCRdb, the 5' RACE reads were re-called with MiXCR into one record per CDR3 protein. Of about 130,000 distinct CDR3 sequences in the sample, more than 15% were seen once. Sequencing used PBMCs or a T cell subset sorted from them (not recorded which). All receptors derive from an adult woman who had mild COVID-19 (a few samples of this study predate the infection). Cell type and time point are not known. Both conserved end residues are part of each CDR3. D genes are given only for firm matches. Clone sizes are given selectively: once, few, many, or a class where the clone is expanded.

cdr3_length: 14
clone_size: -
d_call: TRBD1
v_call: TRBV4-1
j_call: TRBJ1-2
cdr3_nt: TGCGCCAGCAGCCAAGTGGGGACAGACTATGGCTACACCTTC
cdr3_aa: CASSQVGTDYGYTF

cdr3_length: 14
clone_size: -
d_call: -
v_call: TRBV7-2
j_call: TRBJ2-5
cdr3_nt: TGTGCCAGCAGCTTAAGCAGCAGCCAAGAGACCCAGTACTTC
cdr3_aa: CASSLSSSQETQYF

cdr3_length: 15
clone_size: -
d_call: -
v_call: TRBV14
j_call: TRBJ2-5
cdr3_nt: TGTGCCAGCAGCCAAAGGGTACGGACCCAAGAGACCCAGTACTTC
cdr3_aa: CASSQRVRTQETQYF

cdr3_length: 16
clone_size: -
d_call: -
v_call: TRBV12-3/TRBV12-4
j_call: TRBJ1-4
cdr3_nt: TGTGCCAGCAGTCCGATAGTCTTTACAACTAATGAAAAACTGTTTTTT
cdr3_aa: CASSPIVFTTNEKLFF

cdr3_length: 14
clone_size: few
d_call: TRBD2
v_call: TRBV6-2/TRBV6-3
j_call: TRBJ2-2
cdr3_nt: TGTGCCAGCAGTCGACGACTAGCATACGGGGAGCTGTTTTTT
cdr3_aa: CASSRRLAYGELFF

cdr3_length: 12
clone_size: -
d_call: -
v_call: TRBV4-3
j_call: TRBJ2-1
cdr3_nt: TGCGCCAGCAGCCAAGCTTTCAATGAGCAGTTCTTC
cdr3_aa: CASSQAFNEQFF

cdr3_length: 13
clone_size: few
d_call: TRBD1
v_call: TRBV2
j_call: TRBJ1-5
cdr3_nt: TGTGCCAGCAGTGAGGACAGGGGTTTGGAGGGGCATTTT
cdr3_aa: CASSEDRGLEGHF

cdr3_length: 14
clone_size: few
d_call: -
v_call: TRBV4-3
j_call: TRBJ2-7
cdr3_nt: TGCGCCAGCAGCCAAGCAAACACTCCCTACGAGCAGTACTTC
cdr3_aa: CASSQANTPYEQYF

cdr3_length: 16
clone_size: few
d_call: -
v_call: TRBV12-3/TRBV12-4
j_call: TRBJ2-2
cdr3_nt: TGTGCCAGCAGTTTGATCCCAGCTCGAGGCACCGGGGAGCTGTTTTTT
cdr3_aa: CASSLIPARGTGELFF

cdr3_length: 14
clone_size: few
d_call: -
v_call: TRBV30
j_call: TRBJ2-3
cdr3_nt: TGTGCCTGGAGTGTACAAGGTGGCACAGATACGCAGTATTTT
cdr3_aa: CAWSVQGGTDTQYF

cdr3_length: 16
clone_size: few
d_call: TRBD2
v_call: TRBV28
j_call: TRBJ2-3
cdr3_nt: TGTGCCAGCACCTCATTAGCGGGGGGGTTGGCAGATACGCAGTATTTT
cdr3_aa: CASTSLAGGLADTQYF

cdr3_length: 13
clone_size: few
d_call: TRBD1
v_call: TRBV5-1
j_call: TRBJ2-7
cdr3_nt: TGCGCCAGCAGCATAGACAGGGAGTACGAGCAGTACTTC
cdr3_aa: CASSIDREYEQYF

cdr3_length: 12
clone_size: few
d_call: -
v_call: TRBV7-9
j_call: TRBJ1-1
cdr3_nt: TGTGCCAGCAGCTTTGGGGCAACTGAAGCTTTCTTT
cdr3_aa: CASSFGATEAFF

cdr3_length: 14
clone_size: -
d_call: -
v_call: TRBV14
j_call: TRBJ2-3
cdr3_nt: TGTGCCAGCAGCCAGCTTGCGTTCACAGATACGCAGTATTTT
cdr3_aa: CASSQLAFTDTQYF

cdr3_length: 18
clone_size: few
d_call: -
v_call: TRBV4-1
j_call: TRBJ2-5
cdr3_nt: TGCGCCAGCAGCCAAGTGGACTTGATCCCTACGAGTTTGGAGACCCAGTACTTC
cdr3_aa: CASSQVDLIPTSLETQYF

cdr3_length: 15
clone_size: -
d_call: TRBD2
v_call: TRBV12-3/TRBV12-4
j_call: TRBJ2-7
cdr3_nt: TGTGCCAGCAGTTTAGGGCTAGCGGGGTTTTACGAGCAGTACTTC
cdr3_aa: CASSLGLAGFYEQYF

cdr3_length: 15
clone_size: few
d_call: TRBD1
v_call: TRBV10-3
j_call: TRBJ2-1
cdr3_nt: TGTGCCATCCCAGGAGGTGAGGGGGCCTCCAATGAGCAGTTCTTC
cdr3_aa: CAIPGGEGASNEQFF

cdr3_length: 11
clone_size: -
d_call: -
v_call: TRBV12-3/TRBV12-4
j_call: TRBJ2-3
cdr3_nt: TGTGCCAGCAGCTGGGCTGATACGCAGTATTTT
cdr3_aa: CASSWADTQYF

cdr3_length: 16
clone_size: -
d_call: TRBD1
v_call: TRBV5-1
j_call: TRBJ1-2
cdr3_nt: TGCGCCAGCAGCCCGGGACAGGGGATTCTTTTGTACGGCTACACCTTC
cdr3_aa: CASSPGQGILLYGYTF

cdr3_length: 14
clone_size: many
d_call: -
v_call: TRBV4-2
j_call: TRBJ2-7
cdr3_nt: TGTGCCAGCAGCCAAGATCGTTCGCCGGCGTGGCAGTACTTC
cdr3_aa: CASSQDRSPAWQYF

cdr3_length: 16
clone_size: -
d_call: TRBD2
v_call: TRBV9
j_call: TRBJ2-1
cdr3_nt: TGTGCCAGCAGCGTTGCCGGACTAGCGGGAACCAATGAGCAGTTCTTC
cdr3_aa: CASSVAGLAGTNEQFF

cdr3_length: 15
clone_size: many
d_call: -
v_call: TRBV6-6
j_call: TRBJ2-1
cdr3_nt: TGTGCCAGCTGTTTATACGACAGCTCCTACAATGAGCAGTTCTTC
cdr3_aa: CASCLYDSSYNEQFF

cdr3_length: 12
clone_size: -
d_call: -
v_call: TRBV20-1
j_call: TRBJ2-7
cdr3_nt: TGCAGTGCTAGAGATGAGGCAGGAAGGGAGTACTTC
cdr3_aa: CSARDEAGREYF

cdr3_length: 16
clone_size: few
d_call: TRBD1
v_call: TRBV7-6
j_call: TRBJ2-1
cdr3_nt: TGTGCCAGCAGCTTAGGGGGGCAGGGGGCTATGGATGAGCAGTTCTTC
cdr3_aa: CASSLGGQGAMDEQFF

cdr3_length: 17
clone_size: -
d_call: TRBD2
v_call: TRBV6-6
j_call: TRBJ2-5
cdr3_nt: TGTGCCAGCAGTTACTCGGGGGGGTTAGGTAGTAAAGAGACCCAGTACTTC
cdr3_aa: CASSYSGGLGSKETQYF

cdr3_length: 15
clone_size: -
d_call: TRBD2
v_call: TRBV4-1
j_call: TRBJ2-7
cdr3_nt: TGCGCCAGCAGCCGGGAGCGGGGGGATACCTACGAGCAGTACTTC
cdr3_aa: CASSRERGDTYEQYF

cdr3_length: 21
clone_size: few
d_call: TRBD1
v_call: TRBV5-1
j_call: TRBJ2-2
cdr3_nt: TGCGCCAGCAGCTTGGAGTTGGGCGATCCCGGGACAGGGGGCGACACCGGGGAGCTGTTTTTT
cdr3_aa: CASSLELGDPGTGGDTGELFF

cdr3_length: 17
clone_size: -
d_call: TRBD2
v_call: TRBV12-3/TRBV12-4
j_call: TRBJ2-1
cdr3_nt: TGTGCCAGCAATCTAGCGGGGGGGTTTGGCTCCTACAATGAGCAGTTCTTC
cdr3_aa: CASNLAGGFGSYNEQFF